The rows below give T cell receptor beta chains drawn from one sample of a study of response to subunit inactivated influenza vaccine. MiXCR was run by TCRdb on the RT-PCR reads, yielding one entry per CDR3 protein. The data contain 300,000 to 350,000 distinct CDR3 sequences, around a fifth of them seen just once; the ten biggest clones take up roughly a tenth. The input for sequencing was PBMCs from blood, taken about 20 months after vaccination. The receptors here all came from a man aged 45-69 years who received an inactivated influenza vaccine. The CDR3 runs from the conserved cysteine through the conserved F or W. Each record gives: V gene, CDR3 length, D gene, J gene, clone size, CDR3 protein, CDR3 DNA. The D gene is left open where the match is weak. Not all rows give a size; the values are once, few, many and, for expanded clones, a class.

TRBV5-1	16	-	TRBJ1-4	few	CASSLGADATNEKLFF	TGCGCCAGCAGCTTGGGTGCGGACGCAACTAATGAAAAACTGTTTTTT
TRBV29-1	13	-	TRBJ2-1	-	CSVARTANNEQFF	TGCAGCGTTGCAAGGACAGCCAACAATGAGCAGTTCTTC
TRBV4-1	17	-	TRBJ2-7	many	CASSQEGFPASGYEQYF	TGCGCCAGCAGCCAAGAAGGTTTCCCCGCCTCGGGCTACGAGCAGTACTTC
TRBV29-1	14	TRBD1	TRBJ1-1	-	CSVDEGAANTEAFF	TGCAGCGTTGATGAGGGGGCGGCTAACACTGAAGCTTTCTTT
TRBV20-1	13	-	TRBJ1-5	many	CSASGHSNQPQHF	TGCAGTGCTAGTGGTCACAGCAATCAGCCCCAGCATTTT
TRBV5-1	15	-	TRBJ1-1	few	CASSLPGAENTEAFF	TGCGCCAGCAGCTTGCCAGGGGCTGAGAACACTGAAGCTTTCTTT
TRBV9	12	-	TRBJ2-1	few	CASSGDSNEQFF	TGTGCCAGCAGCGGAGATAGCAATGAGCAGTTCTTC
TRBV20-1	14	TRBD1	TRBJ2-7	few	CSLSSGTGYYEQYF	TGCAGTTTATCCTCCGGGACAGGCTACTACGAGCAGTACTTC
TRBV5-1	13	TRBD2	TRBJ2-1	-	CASTSGIYNEQFF	TGCGCCAGCACTAGCGGGATTTACAATGAGCAGTTCTTC
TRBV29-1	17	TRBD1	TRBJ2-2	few	CSVARTGGVGNTGELFF	TGCAGCGTTGCCCGGACAGGGGGCGTCGGAAACACCGGGGAGCTGTTTTTT
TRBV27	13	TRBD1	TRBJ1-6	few	CATTGGNNSPLHF	TGTGCCACCACAGGGGGGAATAATTCACCCCTCCACTTT
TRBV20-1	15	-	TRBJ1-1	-	CSARGGSRGNTEAFF	TGCAGTGCTAGAGGGGGCTCAAGGGGGAACACTGAAGCTTTCTTT
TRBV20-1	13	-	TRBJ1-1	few	CSASLTGGWEAFF	TGCAGTGCTAGCCTGACTGGAGGATGGGAAGCTTTCTTT
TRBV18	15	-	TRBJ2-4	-	CASAPPQGSKNIQYF	TGTGCCAGCGCCCCCCCGCAGGGAAGCAAAAACATTCAGTACTTC
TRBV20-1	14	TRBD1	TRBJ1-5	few	CSVQGQGLNQPQHF	TGCAGTGTTCAGGGACAGGGCTTAAATCAGCCCCAGCATTTT
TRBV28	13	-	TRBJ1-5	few	CASRRQRDQPQHF	TGTGCCAGCAGGCGACAGCGGGATCAGCCCCAGCATTTT
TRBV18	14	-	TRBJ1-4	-	CASSPRQGGEKLFF	TGTGCCAGCTCTCCCAGGCAGGGTGGAGAAAAACTGTTTTTT
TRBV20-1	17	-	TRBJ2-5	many	CSALFRGARKSKETQYF	TGCAGTGCCTTGTTTCGGGGGGCGCGCAAAAGTAAAGAGACCCAGTACTTC
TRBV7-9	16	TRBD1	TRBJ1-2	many	CASSSNRDRVDYGYTF	TGTGCCAGCAGCTCGAACCGGGACAGGGTCGACTATGGCTACACCTTC
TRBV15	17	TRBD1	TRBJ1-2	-	CATSRVPGTGDRYGYTF	TGTGCCACCAGCAGAGTGCCTGGGACAGGGGATCGGTATGGCTACACCTTC
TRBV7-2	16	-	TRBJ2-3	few	CASSFEGGIRSDTQYF	TGTGCCAGCAGCTTCGAAGGGGGTATAAGGTCAGATACGCAGTATTTT
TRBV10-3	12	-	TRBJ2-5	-	CAISENKETQYF	TGTGCCATCAGTGAAAACAAAGAGACCCAGTACTTC
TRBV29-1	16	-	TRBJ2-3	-	CSVEDPLSVSTDTQYF	TGCAGCGTTGAAGATCCTCTTAGCGTTAGCACAGATACGCAGTATTTT
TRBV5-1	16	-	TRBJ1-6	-	CASSLAQSSYNSPLHF	TGCGCCAGCAGCTTGGCACAGAGCTCCTATAATTCACCCCTCCACTTT
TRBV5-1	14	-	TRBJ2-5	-	CASSRTAPHETQYF	TGCGCCAGCAGTCGGACAGCCCCGCATGAGACCCAGTACTTC
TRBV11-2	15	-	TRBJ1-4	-	CASTLNRLTNEKLFF	TGTGCCAGCACCTTAAATAGGTTAACTAATGAAAAACTGTTTTTT
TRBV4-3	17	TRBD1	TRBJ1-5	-	CASSQDVASGGNQPQHF	TGCGCCAGCAGCCAAGATGTTGCGTCAGGGGGTAATCAGCCCCAGCATTTT